Following are 6 T cell receptor beta chains from one sample sequenced in a study of T cells in Graves' hyperthyroidism and ophthalmopathy. Researchers took RNA transcripts and amplified the TCR beta CDR3 regions from them. When the TCR CDR3 underwent first-round RT-PCR, the HTBI primer set was used. TCRdb re-called the multiplex PCR reads with MiXCR, one entry per CDR3 protein. The sample has hundreds of thousands of distinct CDR3 sequences, approximately 40% seen once. Sequencing input: blood. Receptors originate from a man aged 18 to 29 with Graves' hyperthyroidism.

V usage is TRBV7-2 and J usage is TRBJ2-5, with D possibly being TRBD2 (5 bases). The CDR3 runs 15 residues. With 1 base removed from V and 5 bases from J, the gap between germline ends came to 14 bases. The V gene's germline CDR1 is SGHTA and CDR2 FQGNSA. CDR3 protein: CASSLESSGSETQYF. As DNA, the CDR3 is TGTGCCAGCAGCTTAGAATCCAGCGGCAGCGAGACCCAGTACTTC. Combining the CDR3 with reference TRBV7-2 and TRBJ2-5 gives the whole variable domain GAGVSQSPSNKVTEKGKDVELRCDPISGHTALYWYRQSLGQGLEFLIYFQGNSAPDKSGLPSDRFSAERTGGSVSTLTIQRTQQEDSAVYLCASSLESSGSETQYFGPGTRLLVL.

The table lists this clonotype with many counts. The genes are TRBV20-1 and TRBJ1-2; D call uncertain. CDR3 length equals 12 residues. Between the trimmed V and J ends, which lost 6 bases and 8 bases, there was a span of 16 bases. CDR1 is DFQATT, CDR2 SNEGSKA, per germline (reference sequence). The CDR3 sequence is CSASVLPDGYTF. In DNA form, the CDR3 reads TGCAGTGCCAGTGTACTCCCCGACGGCTACACCTTC.

On this clonotype: This may stem from a read error, because a much larger clone lies one nucleotide away. This chain joins TRBV15 and TRBJ2-2, with a weak D call TRBD2 (5 bases). Germline CDR1 and CDR2: LNHNV and YYDKDF (reference sequence). The CDR3 is 15 amino acids. The CDR3 nucleotides are TGTGCCACCAGCAGAGATTTCGGTGACACCGGGAAGCTGTTTTTT. It translates to CATSRDFGDTGKLFF.

This clonotype was counted ten times or more. The J gene is TRBJ2-5, the V gene TRBV29-1, with 10 positions matching TRBD2. The germline V gene has CDR1 SQVTM and CDR2 ANQGSEA. V lost 3 bases and J lost 5; bases outside the gene matches: 6. The CDR3 length is 14 residues. CDR3 region: CSVERLAGMETQYF. CDR3 sequence (DNA): TGCAGCGTTGAGAGACTAGCGGGTATGGAGACCCAGTACTTC.

The chain links TRBV25-1 to TRBJ2-7, with 7 bases identical to TRBD1. Germline V lookup: CDR1 MGHDK, CDR2 SYGVNS. Germline trimming cut 3 bases from V and 3 bases from J; bases unmatched to any gene: 2. This CDR3 is 13 amino acids long. The CDR3 DNA reads TGTGCCAGCAGTGACCGGACAGGCTACGAGCAGTACTTC. Its translation: CASSDRTGYEQYF.

This clonotype was picked up many times. This chain connects TRBV5-1 to TRBJ1-5; TRBD1 is a possible D gene (5 bases). The CDR3 length is 15 residues. With 2 bases removed from V and 2 bases from J, the gap between germline ends came to 11 bases. In germline, CDR1 is SGHRS, CDR2 YFSETQ. The CDR3 reads CASSLGPTGNQPQHF. The DNA for the CDR3 is TGCGCCAGCAGCTTAGGCCCGACAGGCAATCAGCCCCAGCATTTT.